This entry describes one T cell receptor (beta chain). Its antigen is currently not known. There are no base qualities to consult, and no much larger clone falls within one base. This entry is derived from a study of Ad26.COV2.S vaccination and SARS-CoV-2 variants (dated by TCRdb to the early 2020s). Regarding the research as a whole: Vaccine-arm donors came from COV1001, a multicentre, randomized, double-blind, placebo-controlled phase I-IIa trial of Ad26.COV2.S in healthy adults. Investigators did not know the trial group allocation while performing experiments and assessing outcomes. The TCR-sequenced set comprised around 30 samples: roughly 19 Ad26.COV2.S vaccine recipients, 5 placebo recipients and 8 SARS-CoV-2 convalescent individuals. TCRbeta repertoire sequencing was used to assess the specificity and breadth of SARS-CoV-2-reactive T cell receptors after Ad26.COV2.S vaccination. Trial participants were randomized into five groups of five: low-dose or high-dose Ad26.COV2.S given once or twice, or placebo on both occasions. Ad26.COV2.S was administered intramuscularly at 5 x 10^10 or 1 x 10^11 viral particles, either as a single shot or as two shots given 56 days apart.

The research as a whole found: The study lacked the statistical power to compare responses across vaccine doses or regimens. Non-spike TCR breadth was comparable between vaccine and placebo recipients, consistent with the vaccine containing only spike. Compared with placebo recipients, Ad26.COV2.S recipients showed higher spike-specific TCR breadth (P = 0.0014). The authors noted that the TCR breadth and depth analyses may have underestimated total T cell responses. Substantial breadth of spike-specific CD8+ and CD4+ T cell responses was reported after vaccination.

What the treatment or condition label conveys for this sample: some 19 received Ad26.COV2.S at low or high dose, single or two shots; about 5 received placebo; per-sample allocation not given. For vaccine and placebo recipients, repertoires were sequenced using samples collected on day 63 after the first injection. In Cohort 1b, 25 or so adults aged 18-55 years were enrolled at a single site in Boston, USA, between 29 July and 7 August 2020. Ad26.COV2.S was a replication-incompetent adenovirus type 26 vector expressing a prefusion-stabilized SARS-CoV-2 spike protein from the original Wuhan strain. TCRbeta CDR3 regions were sequenced with the immunoSEQ Assay. After extraction, genomic DNA underwent amplification by bias-controlled multiplex PCR, followed by high-throughput sequencing. The source study handled its data this way. Collapsing and filtering of sequences were performed to quantify the absolute abundance of each unique TCRbeta CDR3 region. T cell fraction was estimated by normalizing TCRbeta template counts to usable DNA, with usable DNA measured through amplification of reference genes found in all nucleated cells. Repertoire TCRs were annotated as SARS-CoV-2-specific by exact matching of V gene, CDR3 amino acid sequence and J gene to a known reactive TCR set. The reference SARS-CoV-2 TCR set was derived from MIRA and filtered for enrichment in COVID-19-positive ImmuneCODE repertoires, a step that removed public or cross-reactive TCRs. Using the MIRA antigens, annotated TCRs were further analysed by specific ORF or by position within an ORF. Breadth was defined as the number of annotated unique rearrangements divided by the total number of unique productive rearrangements, and depth was defined as the summed frequency of the annotated unique rearrangements. Group comparisons of TCR breadth used two-sided Wilcoxon rank-sum tests. What TCRdb holds here is the immuneACCESS table cut down to in-frame rearrangements. Part of the clones is not present; checked against another copy, under half of the missing clones reflect an unresolved V gene, and the others are unexplained. V and J calls and clone size are given by that table; D and trimming were obtained from the DNA. The sample data list around 310,000 clones, and about 90% of these were observed just once. Jointly, the top ten make up 5.5% of the sample.

According to the germline V gene, CDR1 reads SGHAT and CDR2 reads FQNNGV. Compared with germline, V lacks 0 bases and J lacks 9 bases; bases without a gene match: 4. From its cysteine to its phenylalanine, the CDR3 spans 15 amino acids. Just CDR3 DNA is preserved here, 45 bases in frame from base 1. This chain is built from TRBV11-2 and TRBJ1-6, with TRBD1 matching 8 junction bases. The specimen comprised peripheral blood, sampled in a trial of Ad26.COV2.S vaccine versus placebo. This TCR was sampled from a person aged 18-65 years who received the Ad26.COV2.S COVID-19 vaccine or a placebo. The nucleotide sequence is given as TGTGCCAGCAGCTTAGATACAGGGGGTCTTTCACCCCTCCACTTT. This encodes CASSLDTGGLSPLHF.